Sequencing of this TCR beta chain was carried out in a study of T cell clonality in common variable immunodeficiency. The CDR3 has 12 residues. V was pared by 1 base and J by 5 bases, with 3 bases between. Germline V gene lookup returns CDR1 SGHTA and CDR2 FQGNSA. Study results and limitations: CVID subjects shared fewer TCRbeta clones than healthy controls did. CVID patient heterogeneity limited repertoire-clinical complication correlations. Compared with healthy controls, CVID subjects showed increased TCRbeta clonality, mostly in about a third.

This clone was recorded at least ten times. What it binds is not known. The DNA ends 3 residues before the CDR3 does, and the rest of the CDR3 is filled in from the germline J gene. Profiled with immunoSEQ multiplex PCR; TCRdb holds only in-frame clones, not every one. This sample comprises more than 35,000 clones, none seen once only. This chain links TRBV7-2 with TRBJ1-5, with no clear D. The clonotype originates from a person aged 18 to 75 in good health. The sequencing sample was made of peripheral blood mononuclear cells. Here the CDR3 reads CASSLDYQPQHF. CDR3 DNA (partial): TGTGCCAGCAGCTTAGACTATCAGCCC.